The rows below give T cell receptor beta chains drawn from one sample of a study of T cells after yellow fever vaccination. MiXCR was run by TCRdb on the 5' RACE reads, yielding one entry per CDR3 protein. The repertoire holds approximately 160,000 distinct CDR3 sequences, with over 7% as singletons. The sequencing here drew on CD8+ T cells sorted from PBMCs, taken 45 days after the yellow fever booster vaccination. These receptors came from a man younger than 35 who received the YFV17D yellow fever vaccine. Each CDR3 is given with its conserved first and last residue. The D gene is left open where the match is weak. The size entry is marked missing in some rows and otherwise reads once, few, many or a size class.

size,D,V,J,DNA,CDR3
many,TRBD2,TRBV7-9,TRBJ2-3,TGTGCCAGCAGCTTACTCAGCGGGGTCACAGATACGCAGTATTTT,CASSLLSGVTDTQYF
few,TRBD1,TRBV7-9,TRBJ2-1,TGTGCCAGCAGCTCTACGAACCTCCGGGACAGCAATGAGCAGTTCTTC,CASSSTNLRDSNEQFF
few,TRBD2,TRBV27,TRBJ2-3,TGTGCCAGCAATTGGGGAGGGGGCACAGATACGCAGTATTTT,CASNWGGGTDTQYF
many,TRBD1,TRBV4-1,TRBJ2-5,TGCGCCAGCAGCCAAGAGGACAGGGGGTATGCGTTACAAGAGACCCAGTACTTC,CASSQEDRGYALQETQYF
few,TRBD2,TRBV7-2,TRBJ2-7,TGTGCCAGCAGCTTTGCTGGCGGGGGGGGTTACGAGCAGTACTTC,CASSFAGGGGYEQYF
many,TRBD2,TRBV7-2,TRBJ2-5,TGTGCCAGCAGCTCTAGACTAGCGGGGCGGCCCCAGTACTTC,CASSSRLAGRPQYF
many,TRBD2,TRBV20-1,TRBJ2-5,TGCAGTGCTAGTGGCCTAGCGGGGGTTCAAGAGACCCAGTACTTC,CSASGLAGVQETQYF
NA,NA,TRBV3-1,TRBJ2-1,TGTGCCAGCAGCCAAGTGGGACTTCCGTCTAATGAGCAGTTCTTC,CASSQVGLPSNEQFF
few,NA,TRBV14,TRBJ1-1,TGTGCCAGCAGCCATCCGGAGATGAACACTGAAGCTTTCTTT,CASSHPEMNTEAFF
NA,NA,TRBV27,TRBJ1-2,TGTGCCAGCAGTTTATCCTTTATTTCCGAGGACACGGATTATGGCTACACCTTC,CASSLSFISEDTDYGYTF
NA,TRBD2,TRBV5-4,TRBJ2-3,TGTGCCAGCAGCCCCCGGGAGGGGAGCACAGATACGCAGTATTTT,CASSPREGSTDTQYF
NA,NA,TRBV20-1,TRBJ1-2,TGCAGTGCTAGGAAAATTTGGGCAGCCTATGGCTACACCTTC,CSARKIWAAYGYTF
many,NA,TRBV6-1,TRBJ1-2,TGTGCCAGCACCGAAGATGTCGACTATGGCTACACCTTC,CASTEDVDYGYTF
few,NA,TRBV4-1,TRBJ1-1,TGCGCCAGCAGCCAGTACTCTTGGGGGGACACTGAAGCTTTCTTT,CASSQYSWGDTEAFF